This is a list of T cell receptor beta chains from one sample in a study of cytomegalovirus exposure and HLA in healthy donors. Data came from immunoSEQ multiplex PCR; TCRdb stores just in-frame clones and leaves some out. This sample carries under 200,000 clones, roughly 80% of them seen once, and the ten largest clones take around 9%. Sequenced sample: PBMCs. These receptor sequences come from a male donor in good health and CMV-seropositive. CDR3s include the opening cysteine and the closing phenylalanine or tryptophan. A D gene is named only where the DNA matches it firmly. A row's size may be missing; if present it is once, few, many or a size class.

clone size,V gene,D gene,J gene,CDR3 protein,CDR3 DNA
.,TRBV5-4,.,TRBJ1-1,CASKTRGAGSEAFF,TGTGCCAGCAAGACGAGGGGCGCGGGGTCTGAAGCTTTCTTT
.,TRBV30,TRBD1,TRBJ1-1,CAWRTGENTEAFF,TGTGCCTGGAGAACAGGGGAGAACACTGAAGCTTTCTTT
.,TRBV29-1,.,TRBJ1-2,CSVLSLYGYTF,TGCAGCGTTTTGTCCCTCTATGGCTACACCTTC
.,TRBV4-1,.,TRBJ2-1,CASSQGQPGEQFF,TGCGCCAGCAGCCAAGGACAGCCTGGTGAGCAGTTCTTC
.,TRBV7-9,TRBD2,TRBJ2-2,CASSSSGTRNTGELFF,TGTGCCAGCAGCTCCTCCGGGACTAGAAACACCGGGGAGCTGTTTTTT
.,TRBV19,.,TRBJ2-4,CASSDLLLNSQYF,TGTGCCAGTAGTGATCTACTGCTTAACAGTCAGTACTTC
.,TRBV5-4,TRBD1,TRBJ1-2,CASSKDRESGYTF,TGTGCCAGCAGCAAGGACAGGGAATCTGGCTACACCTTC
.,TRBV7-2,.,TRBJ2-7,CASSIGTGPYEQYF,TGTGCCAGCAGCATCGGAACAGGGCCCTACGAGCAGTACTTC
.,TRBV7-6,TRBD1,TRBJ2-7,CASSPGTEGDEQYF,TGTGCCAGCAGCCCCGGGACAGAGGGAGACGAGCAGTACTTC
.,TRBV9,.,TRBJ1-2,CASSVAAGNNGYTF,TGTGCCAGCAGCGTAGCGGCAGGGAATAATGGCTACACCTTC
.,TRBV7-9,TRBD1,TRBJ2-2,CASSSGTALAGELFF,TGTGCCAGCAGCTCCGGGACAGCCCTAGCCGGGGAGCTGTTTTTT
.,TRBV27,TRBD1,TRBJ1-2,CATGTGGPRVDGYTF,TGTGCCACTGGGACAGGGGGCCCTCGTGTTGATGGCTACACCTTC
.,TRBV5-6,TRBD1,TRBJ1-2,CASSSTGTGSVYTF,TGTGCCAGCAGCTCAACCGGGACAGGGAGCGTCTACACCTTC
few,TRBV27,TRBD1,TRBJ1-2,CASSSYRGPTYGYTF,TGTGCCAGCAGTTCCTACAGGGGGCCCACCTATGGCTACACCTTC
.,TRBV7-6,.,TRBJ2-6,CASSLEAAGSGANVLTF,TGTGCCAGCAGCTTAGAAGCGGCGGGGTCTGGGGCCAACGTCCTGACTTTC
.,TRBV6-6,TRBD1,TRBJ2-7,CASANGTVFHEQYF,TGTGCCAGCGCAAACGGGACAGTTTTTCACGAGCAGTACTTC
few,TRBV5-4,.,TRBJ2-1,CASSFNNEQFF,TGTGCCAGCAGCTTTAACAATGAGCAGTTCTTC
.,TRBV7-2,TRBD1,TRBJ1-1,CASSSRGRGVEAFF,TGTGCCAGCAGCTCCAGGGGGCGCGGGGTTGAAGCTTTCTTT
.,TRBV19,.,TRBJ1-3,CASSPRSAWGAGNTIYF,TGTGCCAGTAGCCCCAGGTCCGCCTGGGGGGCTGGAAACACCATATATTTT
.,TRBV7-6,TRBD1,TRBJ1-3,CASSFGQGVGNTIYF,TGTGCCAGCAGCTTTGGACAGGGGGTGGGAAACACCATATATTTT
.,TRBV19,.,TRBJ2-3,CASRGASSTDTQYF,TGTGCCAGTAGAGGAGCCTCTAGCACAGATACGCAGTATTTT
.,TRBV2,TRBD1,TRBJ1-5,CASKGTGGFNQPQHF,TGTGCCAGCAAGGGGACAGGGGGGTTCAATCAGCCCCAGCATTTT
few,TRBV10-1,.,TRBJ1-1,CASRSQGGEAFF,TGCGCCAGCAGAAGTCAGGGTGGTGAAGCTTTCTTT
.,TRBV30,.,TRBJ1-1,CAWIVTEAFF,TGTGCCTGGATAGTCACTGAAGCTTTCTTT
.,TRBV11-2,TRBD1,TRBJ2-5,CASSFRDGTGGQETQYF,TGTGCCAGCAGTTTCAGAGACGGGACAGGGGGCCAAGAGACCCAGTACTTC
.,TRBV19,TRBD1,TRBJ2-5,CASSRTGSEGTQYF,TGTGCCAGTAGCCGGACAGGAAGTGAGGGGACCCAGTACTTC
.,TRBV11-2,TRBD2,TRBJ2-1,CASSHSRGGTRDEQFF,TGTGCCAGCAGCCACTCACGGGGGGGAACCCGTGATGAGCAGTTCTTC
.,TRBV29-1,.,TRBJ2-1,CSVEDRGYNEQFF,TGCAGCGTTGAAGATCGGGGGTACAATGAGCAGTTCTTC
.,TRBV7-2,TRBD1,TRBJ1-5,CASSPDGTGNQPQHF,TGTGCCAGCAGCCCCGATGGGACAGGCAATCAGCCCCAGCATTTT
few,TRBV4-3,.,TRBJ1-5,CASSQDLSSNQPQHF,TGCGCCAGCAGCCAAGATCTATCGAGCAATCAGCCCCAGCATTTT
.,TRBV6-1,TRBD2,TRBJ2-1,CASSDPAGGAYEQFF,TGTGCCAGCAGTGATCCGGCGGGGGGAGCGTATGAGCAGTTCTTC
.,TRBV5-6,TRBD2,TRBJ2-1,CASSLAGGSGRGNEQFF,TGTGCCAGCAGCTTGGCCGGGGGTAGCGGGCGGGGCAATGAGCAGTTCTTC
.,TRBV30,TRBD1,TRBJ2-7,CAWIQGSHEQYF,TGTGCCTGGATACAGGGGTCCCACGAGCAGTACTTC